This T cell receptor (beta chain) was sequenced during a study of blood T cell repertoires in COVID-19. In the authors' methods: From reference gene primer amplification, estimates of nucleated cell counts were derived. This table comes from immunoSEQ multiplex PCR, and its TCRdb copy is limited to in-frame clones, with some not included. The V and J calls and clone size were taken over from that table, and D and trimming were inferred from the DNA. Among some 270,000 clones listed, about 85% were seen once. The sample holds a few counts of this clone. The V end was cut by 2 bases, the J end by 11 bases, with 12 bases between. The germline gives CDR1 KGHDR, CDR2 SFDVKD. The CDR3 runs 13 residues.

Sequenced: peripheral blood. This TCR was recovered from a human donor with COVID-19, enrolled during active disease. The donor label of this sample is uncertain. J is TRBJ1-5 and V is TRBV24-1; D is ambiguous. The CDR3 DNA follows: TGTGCCACCAGTGATTCCCCCCGGGGAGCCCAGCATTTT. Its protein is CATSDSPRGAQHF.